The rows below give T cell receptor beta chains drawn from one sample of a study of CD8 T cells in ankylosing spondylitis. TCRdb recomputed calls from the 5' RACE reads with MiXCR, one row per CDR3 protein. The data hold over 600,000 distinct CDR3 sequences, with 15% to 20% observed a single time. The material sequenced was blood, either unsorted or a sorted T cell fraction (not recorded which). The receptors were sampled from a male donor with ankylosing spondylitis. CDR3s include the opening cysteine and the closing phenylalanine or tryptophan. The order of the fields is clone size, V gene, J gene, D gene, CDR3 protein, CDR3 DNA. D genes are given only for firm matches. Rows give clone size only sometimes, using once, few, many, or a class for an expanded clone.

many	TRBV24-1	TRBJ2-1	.	CATSGQGNEQFF	TGTGCCACCAGTGGCCAGGGAAATGAGCAGTTCTTC
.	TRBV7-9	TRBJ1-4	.	CASSLFRTVGLNEKLFF	TGTGCCAGCAGCTTATTCAGGACAGTCGGACTTAATGAAAAACTGTTTTTT
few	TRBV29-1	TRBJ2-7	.	CSVVGQVPNEQYF	TGCAGCGTTGTAGGGCAGGTTCCCAACGAGCAGTACTTC
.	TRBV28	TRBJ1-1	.	CASSGPPVSSPMNTEAFF	TGTGCCAGCAGTGGACCCCCGGTCTCGAGCCCCATGAACACTGAAGCTTTCTTT
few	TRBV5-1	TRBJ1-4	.	CASSPGGGATNEKLFF	TGCGCCAGCAGCCCCGGTGGGGGAGCAACTAATGAAAAACTGTTTTTT
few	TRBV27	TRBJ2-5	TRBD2	CASSRLLAGGQETQYF	TGTGCCAGCAGCAGACTGTTAGCGGGGGGCCAAGAGACCCAGTACTTC
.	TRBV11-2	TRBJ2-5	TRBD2	CASSLPLAGSEETQYF	TGTGCCAGCAGCCTACCGCTAGCGGGGTCGGAAGAGACCCAGTACTTC
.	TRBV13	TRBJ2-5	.	CASSPRVLVEETQYF	TGTGCCAGCAGCCCCCGTGTTTTGGTTGAAGAGACCCAGTACTTC
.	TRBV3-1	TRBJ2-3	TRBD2	CASSPWTSGRAEDTQYF	TGTGCCAGCAGCCCATGGACTAGCGGGAGGGCCGAAGATACGCAGTATTTT
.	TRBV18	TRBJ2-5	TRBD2	CASSPATSGSYQETQYF	TGTGCCAGCTCACCAGCGACTAGCGGGAGTTACCAAGAGACCCAGTACTTC
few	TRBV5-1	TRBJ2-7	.	CASSLGGLYYEQYF	TGCGCCAGCAGCTTGGGGGGGCTGTACTACGAGCAGTACTTC
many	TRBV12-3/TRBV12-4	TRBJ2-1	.	CASSPRGEHEQFF	TGTGCCAGCAGTCCCCGAGGGGAACATGAGCAGTTCTTC
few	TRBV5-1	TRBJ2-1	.	CASSLVGYNNEQFF	TGCGCCAGCAGCTTGGTCGGATATAACAATGAGCAGTTCTTC
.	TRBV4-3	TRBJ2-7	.	CASSLFRGENYEQYF	TGCGCCAGCAGCCTTTTCAGGGGGGAAAACTACGAGCAGTACTTC
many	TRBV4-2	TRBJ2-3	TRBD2	CASSQERLAGGADTQYF	TGTGCCAGCAGCCAAGAACGCCTGGCGGGAGGCGCCGATACGCAGTATTTT
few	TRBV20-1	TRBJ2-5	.	CSAIRDSYQETQYF	TGCAGTGCTATCCGAGATAGCTACCAAGAGACCCAGTACTTC
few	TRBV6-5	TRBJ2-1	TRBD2	CASSSGTSGGLNPGEQFF	TGTGCCAGCAGTTCCGGGACTAGCGGGGGCCTAAACCCTGGTGAGCAGTTCTTC
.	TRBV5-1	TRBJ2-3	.	CASRLRGAGTDTQYF	TGCGCCAGCAGATTACGTGGGGCCGGCACAGATACGCAGTATTTT
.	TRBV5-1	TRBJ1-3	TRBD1	CASSIGDRNSGNTIYF	TGCGCCAGCAGCATAGGGGACAGAAACTCTGGAAACACCATATATTTT
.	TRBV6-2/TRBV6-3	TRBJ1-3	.	CASSPRAIGNTIYF	TGTGCCAGCAGTCCCAGGGCCATCGGAAACACCATATATTTT
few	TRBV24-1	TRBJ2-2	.	CATSEPDRSGELFF	TGTGCCACCAGTGAACCAGACAGGAGCGGGGAGCTGTTTTTT
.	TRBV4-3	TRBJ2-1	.	CASSRASPYNEQFF	TGCGCCAGCAGCCGGGCTTCGCCCTACAATGAGCAGTTCTTC
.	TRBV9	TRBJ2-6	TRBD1	CASSSQQGFVLTF	TGTGCCAGCAGCTCCCAACAGGGGTTCGTCCTGACTTTC
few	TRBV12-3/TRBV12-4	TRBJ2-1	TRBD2	CASSVPGRGGDNEQFF	TGTGCCAGCAGTGTCCCCGGGAGGGGTGGCGACAATGAGCAGTTCTTC
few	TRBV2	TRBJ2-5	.	CASSEVGGWGETQYF	TGTGCCAGCAGTGAAGTGGGAGGTTGGGGAGAGACCCAGTACTTC
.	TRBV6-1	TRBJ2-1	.	CASRPQQGNVNEQFF	TGTGCCAGCAGGCCCCAACAGGGAAACGTAAATGAGCAGTTCTTC
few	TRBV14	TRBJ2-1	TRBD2	CASRVSGLAYNEQFF	TGTGCCAGCAGAGTTAGCGGGTTAGCCTACAATGAGCAGTTCTTC
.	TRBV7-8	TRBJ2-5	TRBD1	CASRPGQGDQETQYF	TGTGCCAGCAGGCCGGGACAGGGGGACCAAGAGACCCAGTACTTC
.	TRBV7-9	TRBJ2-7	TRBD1	CASSQTGGKYEQYF	TGTGCCAGCAGCCAGACAGGGGGAAAATACGAGCAGTACTTC
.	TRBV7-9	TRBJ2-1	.	CASSLVGPLGGNEQFF	TGTGCCAGCAGCTTAGTGGGTCCTTTGGGAGGCAATGAGCAGTTCTTC
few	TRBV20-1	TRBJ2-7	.	CSASSGRTTYEQYF	TGCAGTGCTAGTTCGGGACGGACTACCTACGAGCAGTACTTC
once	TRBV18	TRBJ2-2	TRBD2	CASSPSGTKPSNTGELFF	TGTGCCAGCTCACCAAGCGGGACTAAACCGTCGAACACCGGGGAGCTGTTTTTT
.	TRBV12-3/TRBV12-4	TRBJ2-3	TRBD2	CASSQGLAGGDTQYF	TGTGCCAGCAGTCAGGGACTAGCGGGGGGAGATACGCAGTATTTT
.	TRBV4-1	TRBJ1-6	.	CASSPTQLKKNSPLHF	TGCGCCAGCAGCCCTACACAGCTGAAGAAAAATTCACCCCTCCACTTT
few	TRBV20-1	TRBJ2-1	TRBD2	CSATGGGSGGPINEQFF	TGCAGTGCCACTGGGGGAGGTAGCGGGGGTCCCATCAATGAGCAGTTCTTC
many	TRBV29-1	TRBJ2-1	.	CSGGPYNEQFF	TGCAGTGGAGGGCCCTACAATGAGCAGTTCTTC
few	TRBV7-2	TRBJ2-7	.	CASSLPPTDAYEQYF	TGTGCCAGCAGCCTCCCACCGACAGACGCCTACGAGCAGTACTTC
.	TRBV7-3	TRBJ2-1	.	CASSLNGLNEQFF	TGTGCCAGCAGCTTAAACGGACTCAATGAGCAGTTCTTC
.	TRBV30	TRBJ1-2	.	CAWGHSGSGYTF	TGTGCCTGGGGCCACAGTGGGAGCGGCTACACCTTC
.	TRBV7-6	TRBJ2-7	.	CASSLRASSLYEQYF	TGTGCCAGCAGCTTGCGGGCTAGCAGCCTCTACGAGCAGTACTTC
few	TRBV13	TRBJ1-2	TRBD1	CASSPRGQFEPANYGYTF	TGTGCCAGCAGCCCTAGGGGACAGTTCGAACCAGCTAACTATGGCTACACCTTC
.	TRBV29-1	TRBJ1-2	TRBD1	CSVVSTGSGPWGSNGYTF	TGCAGCGTTGTATCGACAGGGAGCGGCCCCTGGGGCTCTAATGGCTACACCTTC
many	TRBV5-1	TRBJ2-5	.	CASSLVVQETQYF	TGTGCCAGCAGCTTGGTGGTGCAAGAGACCCAGTACTTC
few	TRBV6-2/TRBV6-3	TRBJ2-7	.	CASSYGQAVPSYEQYF	TGTGCCAGCAGTTATGGGCAGGCAGTCCCCTCCTACGAGCAGTACTTC
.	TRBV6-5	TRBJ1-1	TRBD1	CASSYVRTGRISTEAFF	TGTGCCAGCAGTTACGTTAGGACAGGGAGAATTAGCACTGAAGCTTTCTTT
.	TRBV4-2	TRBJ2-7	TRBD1	CASSPTGGSSYEQYF	TGTGCCAGCAGCCCGACAGGGGGGTCCTCCTACGAGCAGTACTTC
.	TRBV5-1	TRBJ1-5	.	CASSLGAIEGQPQHF	TGCGCCAGCAGCTTGGGGGCCATCGAGGGTCAGCCCCAGCATTTT
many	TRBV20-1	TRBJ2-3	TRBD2	CSAMRREGLDTQYF	TGCAGTGCTATGCGGCGGGAGGGCCTGGATACGCAGTATTTT
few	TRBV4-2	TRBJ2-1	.	CASSHPSGSYNEQFF	TGTGCCAGCAGCCACCCCTCGGGGTCGTACAATGAGCAGTTCTTC
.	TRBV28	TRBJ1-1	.	CASTPTGAPNTEAFF	TGTGCCAGCACTCCCACCGGGGCGCCGAACACTGAAGCTTTCTTT
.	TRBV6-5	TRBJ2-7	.	CASSFTGKSSYEQYF	TGTGCCAGCAGTTTTACCGGGAAGAGCTCCTACGAGCAGTACTTC
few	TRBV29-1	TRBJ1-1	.	CSVEPALNTEAFF	TGCAGCGTTGAACCAGCCTTGAACACTGAAGCTTTCTTT
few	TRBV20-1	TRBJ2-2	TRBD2	CSARSPLSGGNTGELFF	TGCAGTGCTAGATCCCCCCTTAGCGGGGGGAACACCGGGGAGCTGTTTTTT
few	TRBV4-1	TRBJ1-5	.	CASSQHRGSNQPQHF	TGCGCCAGCAGCCAACACAGAGGTAGCAATCAGCCCCAGCATTTT
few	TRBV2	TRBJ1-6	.	CASSGGSNNSPLHF	TGTGCCAGCAGTGGGGGGTCCAATAATTCACCCCTCCACTTT